This T cell receptor beta chain was identified during a study of B cell selection in AIRE deficiency. Regulatory T cells were sorted as CD4+CD25hiCD127low/negative cells. In the case of this clone: What it binds is not known.

Regarding the study as a whole: About 33% of healthy-donor shared Treg TCRbeta sequences appeared in patient Tconv cells.

This table comes from immunoSEQ multiplex PCR, and its TCRdb copy is limited to in-frame clones, with some not included. In the table there are tens of thousands of clones, nearly 95% of which are singletons. Losses at the gene ends were 5 bases for V and 2 bases for J; bases not matched to a gene: 5. Germline V gene data show CDR1 as SEHNR and CDR2 as FQNEAQ (reference sequence). This CDR3 comprises 14 residues. The chain combines TRBV7-9 with TRBJ2-7, with 8 bases aligning to TRBD1. This receptor was obtained from a human donor in good health. What was sequenced was CD4+CD25+ Tregs sorted from PBMCs. Here the CDR3 DNA reads TGTGCCAGCAGCCGGACACAGGGGGCCTACGAGCAGTACTTC. This gives the protein CASSRTQGAYEQYF.